This is a list of T cell receptor beta chains from one sample in a study of cytomegalovirus exposure and HLA in healthy donors. The method was immunoSEQ multiplex PCR; TCRdb's version includes in-frame clones alone and lacks a portion of them. Altogether about 150,000 clones are present, approximately 90% being singletons, with the ten largest covering 5.2%. What was sequenced was PBMCs. These receptors originate from a woman in her thirties in good health and CMV-seronegative. Both conserved end residues are part of each CDR3. The order of the fields is V gene, J gene, clone size, D gene, CDR3 DNA, CDR3 protein. A D gene is named only where the DNA matches it firmly. Part of the rows lack a size; the others show once, few, many or a class for expanded clones.

TRBV11-1	TRBJ2-4	NA	NA	TGTGCCAGCAGCTTAAGTGGGAGTAAAAACATTCAGTACTTC	CASSLSGSKNIQYF
TRBV4-3	TRBJ2-5	NA	TRBD2	TGCGCCAGCAGCCAAGACCTACACACCCAACTAGCGGGGAGCCAAGAGACCCAGTACTTC	CASSQDLHTQLAGSQETQYF
TRBV5-4	TRBJ1-1	once	NA	TGTGCCAGCAGCGACGCCACAGGGATCGCTGAAGCTTTCTTT	CASSDATGIAEAFF
TRBV29-1	TRBJ1-2	NA	NA	TGCAGCGTTGAAGGGTCGGATTCAGGGTATGGCTACACCTTC	CSVEGSDSGYGYTF
TRBV7-6	TRBJ1-5	NA	NA	TGTGCCAGCAGCAAACAGGGATATCAGCCCCAGCATTTT	CASSKQGYQPQHF
TRBV4-3	TRBJ1-1	few	NA	TGCGCCAGCAGCCTCATGACGGGGAACACTGAAGCTTTCTTT	CASSLMTGNTEAFF
TRBV30	TRBJ2-1	NA	TRBD2	TGTGCCTGGAGCCGCGGGGGGTCCCGCAATGAGCAGTTCTTC	CAWSRGGSRNEQFF
TRBV28	TRBJ1-4	NA	TRBD1	TGTGCCAGCAGCCCTCAGGGGGAGAGAGAAAAACTGTTTTTT	CASSPQGEREKLFF
TRBV28	TRBJ1-2	few	TRBD1	TGTGCCAGCAGCTTGACAGGGGTTGGCTACACCTTC	CASSLTGVGYTF
TRBV18	TRBJ2-7	NA	TRBD1	TGTGCCAGCTCAACCGGTTCCGGACAGGGGTACGAGCAGTACTTC	CASSTGSGQGYEQYF
TRBV6-1	TRBJ1-1	NA	NA	TGTGCCAGCAGCCTCGAGGGGGATGTGGCTTTCTTT	CASSLEGDVAFF
TRBV30	TRBJ1-2	NA	NA	TGTGCCTGGAGTCTAGGATACTATGGCTACACCTTC	CAWSLGYYGYTF
TRBV4-2	TRBJ2-3	NA	TRBD1	TGTGCCAGCAGCCAAGGGACAGGTGATACGCAGTATTTT	CASSQGTGDTQYF
TRBV30	TRBJ2-3	NA	NA	TGTGCCTGCCTGGTTTTGAGGCCGAGGGAAGATACGCAGTATTTT	CACLVLRPREDTQYF
TRBV27	TRBJ1-5	NA	NA	TGTGCCAGCAGTACAAGACAGTCCAATCAGCCCCAGCATTTT	CASSTRQSNQPQHF
TRBV6-5	TRBJ1-2	few	TRBD1	TGTGCCAGCACCCCCGGGACAGATGGCTACACCTTC	CASTPGTDGYTF
TRBV10-3	TRBJ1-1	NA	NA	TGTGCCATCAGTGAGGGCAGGGGTAAAACTGAAGCTTTCTTT	CAISEGRGKTEAFF
TRBV7-2	TRBJ2-3	NA	TRBD1	TGTGCCAGCAGCCCCCAGGGGACAGGGGGATCGTTCACAGATACGCAGTATTTT	CASSPQGTGGSFTDTQYF
TRBV5-4	TRBJ2-1	NA	TRBD1	TGTGCCAGCAGCCAGGACAGGGCAGCTTACAATGAGCAGTTCTTC	CASSQDRAAYNEQFF
TRBV28	TRBJ1-5	NA	TRBD1	TGTGCCAGCAGGCCTCCGGGACAGTACAATCAGCCCCAGCATTTT	CASRPPGQYNQPQHF
TRBV30	TRBJ2-2	NA	NA	TGTGCCTGGAGTCTGCGGCAGAACACCGGGGAGCTGTTTTTT	CAWSLRQNTGELFF
TRBV7-2	TRBJ2-5	NA	TRBD2	TGTGCCAGCAGCTTAGACGGGACTAGCGGCGAGACCCAGTACTTC	CASSLDGTSGETQYF
TRBV27	TRBJ2-1	NA	TRBD2	TGTGCCAGCAGTTTTGGACTAGCGGACAATGAGCAGTTCTTC	CASSFGLADNEQFF
TRBV7-8	TRBJ1-5	NA	NA	TGTGCCAGCAGCTTATATGGTGTGCGAAATCAGCCCCAGCATTTT	CASSLYGVRNQPQHF
TRBV19	TRBJ2-1	NA	TRBD2	TGTGCCAGTAGTATTATAGCGGGGAGATACAATGAGCAGTTCTTC	CASSIIAGRYNEQFF
TRBV7-9	TRBJ2-3	NA	NA	TGTGCCAGCAGCCCCCGTGTGGCCACCCCTAGCACAGATACGCAGTATTTT	CASSPRVATPSTDTQYF
TRBV7-2	TRBJ2-2	NA	TRBD2	TGTGCCAGCAGCCCGGGACTAGCGGCGAACACCGGGGAGCTGTTTTTT	CASSPGLAANTGELFF
TRBV28	TRBJ1-4	NA	NA	TGTGCCAGCAGTTTTATTGGGCAGAGTAATGAAAAACTGTTTTTT	CASSFIGQSNEKLFF
TRBV30	TRBJ2-5	NA	NA	TGTGCCTGGAGCGCAGACAGGTTAAGGTACCAAGAGACCCAGTACTTC	CAWSADRLRYQETQYF
TRBV18	TRBJ1-1	NA	TRBD1	TGTGCCAGCTCACCCCGGGACAGGTGGCAGAACACTGAAGCTTTCTTT	CASSPRDRWQNTEAFF
TRBV15	TRBJ2-1	NA	NA	TGTGCCACCAGCACCCCTAGCGCCCACTCGGAGCAGTTCTTC	CATSTPSAHSEQFF
TRBV30	TRBJ2-7	NA	NA	TGTGCCTGGAGTCACAGGCTGCTCTACGAGCAGTACTTC	CAWSHRLLYEQYF
TRBV7-2	TRBJ2-1	NA	NA	TGTGCCAGCAGCTTAGTCGGGAGCTCCTACAATGAGCAGTTCTTC	CASSLVGSSYNEQFF
TRBV7-3	TRBJ2-7	NA	TRBD1	TGTGCCAGCAGCCCGCAACAGGGGGGTCTCGACGAGCAGTACTTC	CASSPQQGGLDEQYF
TRBV29-1	TRBJ2-7	NA	TRBD1	TGCAGCGTTTTTCCTCGGGACAGCTACGAGCAGTACTTC	CSVFPRDSYEQYF
TRBV4-1	TRBJ1-3	NA	NA	TGCGCCAGCAGCCTTCTACCCGGGACAACTGGAAACACCATATATTTT	CASSLLPGTTGNTIYF
TRBV7-3	TRBJ1-1	NA	NA	TGTGCCAGCAGCCCACGTCCGGGGATGGACACTGAAGCTTTCTTT	CASSPRPGMDTEAFF